The 28 T cell receptor beta chains reported below all come from one sample, sequenced in a study of B cell selection in AIRE deficiency. Here immunoSEQ multiplex PCR was the method, and the copy in TCRdb shows in-frame clones only, minus some. The sample has fewer than 30,000 clones, 95% to 97% seen once. The sorted conventional CD4 T cells were gated as CD4+CD127+. The specimen sequenced was conventional CD4+ T cells sorted from PBMCs. These receptor sequences come from a human donor with AIRE deficiency.

This chain connects TRBV19 to TRBJ1-2, with a tentative D call TRBD1 (5 bases). The CDR3 has 15 amino acids. Between the trimmed V and J ends, which lost 8 bases and 3 bases, there was a span of 19 bases. The germline V gene has CDR1 LNHDA and CDR2 SQIVND (reference sequence). CDR3 loop: CASGPRQNWDYGYTF. CDR3 coding DNA: TGTGCCAGTGGTCCTCGACAGAACTGGGACTATGGCTACACCTTC.

V gene TRBV14 combines with J gene TRBJ1-6, with 8 bases that match TRBD1. The length of the CDR3 is 15 residues. Trimming took 3 bases from V and 9 from J; bases not matched to a gene: 7. Germline values: CDR1 SGHDN, CDR2 FVKESK. CDR3 protein: CASSQAQGARSPLHF. The CDR3 DNA sequence: TGTGCCAGCAGCCAGGCCCAGGGGGCGCGTTCACCCCTCCACTTT.

V is TRBV28 and J is TRBJ2-1; D is possibly TRBD1 (5 bases). Trimming pared 6 bases from V and 2 bases from J, leaving 20 bases between. The germline V gene has CDR1 MDHEN and CDR2 SYDVKM. This CDR3 has 17 residues. CDR3 protein: CASRPRLLRGTYNEQFF. The CDR3 DNA is TGTGCCAGCAGGCCAAGACTTCTAAGGGGAACCTACAATGAGCAGTTCTTC. The full variable domain, completed using reference TRBV28 and TRBJ2-1, is DVKVTQSSRYLVKRTGEKVFLECVQDMDHENMFWYRQDPGLGLRLIYFSYDVKMKEKGDIPEGYSVSREKKERFSLILESASTNQTSMYLCASRPRLLRGTYNEQFFGPGTRLTVL.

The chain uses TRBV28 and TRBJ1-1; TRBD1 aligns across 8 bases. The V and J ends lost 5 bases and 5 bases, in that order; junction bases with no gene match: 7. The CDR3 has 14 residues. The germline V gene encodes CDR1 MDHEN and CDR2 SYDVKM. CDR3 nucleotides: TGTGCCAGCAGTCCACCCAGGGGGCCGACTGAAGCTTTCTTT. Translating it yields CASSPPRGPTEAFF. Filled out from reference TRBV28 and TRBJ1-1, the complete variable domain reads DVKVTQSSRYLVKRTGEKVFLECVQDMDHENMFWYRQDPGLGLRLIYFSYDVKMKEKGDIPEGYSVSREKKERFSLILESASTNQTSMYLCASSPPRGPTEAFFGQGTRLTVV.

This chain connects TRBV6-1 to TRBJ2-2; no reliable D call. Trimming took off 6 bases at V and 2 bases at J, with 13 bases between the two ends. CDR1 and CDR2 from the germline V gene are MNHNS and SASEGT. This CDR3 has 15 amino acids. Written as DNA, the CDR3 is TGTGCCAGCAGGACTCTCGACCATAACACCGGGGAGCTGTTTTTT. Translating it yields CASRTLDHNTGELFF.

V is TRBV2 and J is TRBJ1-6; D ambiguous. Trimming pared 2 bases from V and 9 bases from J, leaving 14 bases between. There are 15 residues in the CDR3. Germline CDR1 SNHLY, CDR2 FYNNEI. The CDR3 region is CASSESQIPISPLHF. The CDR3 DNA reads as TGTGCCAGCAGTGAAAGCCAGATCCCCATTTCACCCCTCCACTTT. Supplemented by reference TRBV2 and TRBJ1-6, the full variable domain reads EPEVTQTPSHQVTQMGQEVILRCVPISNHLYFYWYRQILGQKVEFLVSFYNNEISEKSEIFDDQFSVERPDGSNFTLKIRSTKLEDSAMYFCASSESQIPISPLHFGNGTRLTVT.

The V gene is TRBV7-2, the J gene TRBJ2-3; D is undetermined. This CDR3 has 16 residues. CDR1 and CDR2 from the germline V gene are SGHTA and FQGNSA. The V end lost 2 bases, the J end lost 2 bases, and 14 bases lay between the germline ends. CDR3 in amino acids: CASSLLGRLPTDTQYF. The CDR3 bases are TGTGCCAGCAGCTTATTAGGTCGGCTTCCCACAGATACGCAGTATTTT.

J is TRBJ2-7 and V is TRBV5-8; D is possibly TRBD1 (6 bases). V lost 0 bases, J lost 0 bases, and 13 bases lay in between. Germline CDR1 and CDR2: SGHTS and YDEGEE. The CDR3 is 16 residues long. The CDR3 DNA reads as TGTGCCAGCAGCTTGGCCGCCGGGACAATCTCCTACGAGCAGTACTTC. Translating gives CASSLAAGTISYEQYF.

The chain joins TRBV29-1 to TRBJ2-2; D uncertain. Germline CDR1 and CDR2: SQVTM and ANQGSEA. With 1 base removed from V and 8 bases from J, the gap between germline ends came to 11 bases. The CDR3 totals 13 residues. The CDR3 DNA is TGCAGCGTTGAAGCCACGGGTCCGGGGGAGCTGTTTTTT. It translates to CSVEATGPGELFF.

This rearrangement joins TRBV27 to TRBJ1-2; 10 nucleotides agree with TRBD1. CDR1 and CDR2 (germline): MNHEY, SMNVEV (reference sequence). The length of the CDR3 is 17 residues. V dropped 7 bases and J dropped 3; count of bases not matched to a gene: 14. CDR3 loop: CASTTYRDRGLDYGYTF. DNA for the CDR3: TGTGCCAGCACAACCTACCGGGACAGGGGCCTCGACTATGGCTACACCTTC.

Comments on this clone: Within the sample, other DNA sequences also encode this same CDR3. CDR3 protein: CASSPRLAGGEQYF. Written as DNA, the CDR3 is TGTGCCAGCTCACCTAGACTAGCGGGGGGCGAGCAGTACTTC. The chain uses TRBV18 and TRBJ2-7, with TRBD2 identical over 13 bases. Germline values: CDR1 KGHSH, CDR2 LQKENI. With 3 bases clipped from V and 6 bases from J, the junction kept 2 bases outside the gene matches. CDR3 size: 14 residues.

The CDR3 bases are TGTGCCAGCAGTCACCGGGCGGGAAACACCGGGGAGCTGTTTTTT. This sequence encodes CASSHRAGNTGELFF. The genes are TRBV28 and TRBJ2-2, with D possibly TRBD2 on 6 matching bases. The CDR3 runs 15 residues. Deletions cut 5 bases from V and 2 bases from J, with 12 bases between. Germline V gene lookup returns CDR1 MDHEN and CDR2 SYDVKM.

The chain carries TRBV6-1 and TRBJ1-2, with 9 bases identical to TRBD1. This CDR3 is 15 amino acids long. CDR1 is MNHNS, CDR2 SASEGT, per germline. The trim removed 6 bases at V and 6 bases at J, leaving 11 bases unmatched. The DNA for the CDR3 is TGTGCCAGCAGATTCCTCGGGACAGGGATAGATGGCTACACCTTC. It encodes CASRFLGTGIDGYTF.

This clone showed up just once. The chain recombines TRBV27 with TRBJ2-3; 13 bases map to TRBD2. Germline V gene data show CDR1 as MNHEY and CDR2 as SMNVEV (reference sequence). With V trimmed by 5 bases and J by 3 bases, 5 bases remained unmatched. This CDR3 has 16 residues. The CDR3 bases are TGTGCCAGCAGTGGGACTAGCGGGGCCAATACAGATACGCAGTATTTT. This translates into CASSGTSGANTDTQYF.

The V gene is TRBV5-1, the J gene TRBJ1-1; 8 positions match TRBD1. The CDR3 consists of 16 residues. Germline lookup yields CDR1 SGHRS and CDR2 YFSETQ. The J segment lost 1 base and the V segment lost 2 bases, leaving 7 bases of the junction unmatched. The CDR3 nucleotides are TGCGCCAGCAGCTTAGGGACAGGCCTGAAGAACACTGAAGCTTTCTTT. This encodes CASSLGTGLKNTEAFF.

This rearrangement joins TRBV28 to TRBJ2-5; perhaps TRBD2 as D (5 bases). CDR3 length: 13 amino acids. Trimming cost V 5 bases and J 1 base, with 8 bases left between them. CDR1 and CDR2 (germline): MDHEN, SYDVKM. CDR3 in amino acids: CASSRGSQETQYF. CDR3 in DNA: TGTGCCAGCAGTCGGGGTTCCCAAGAGACCCAGTACTTC.

The J gene is TRBJ1-3, the V gene TRBV19; TRBD1 is a possible D gene (5 bases). CDR1 is LNHDA, CDR2 SQIVND, per germline (reference sequence). The CDR3 sequence is 15 residues long. Trimming stripped 7 bases from V and 4 bases from J, with 17 bases between. In DNA form, the CDR3 reads TGTGCCAGTAACGAAGGGGCAGTGACGGGAAACACCATATATTTT. It codes for CASNEGAVTGNTIYF.

This sequence joins TRBV20-1 and TRBJ2-5, with D tentatively TRBD2 (5 bases). The CDR3 loop spans 11 amino acids. Germline V gene data show CDR1 as DFQATT and CDR2 as SNEGSKA (reference sequence). V shed 5 bases and J shed 5 bases, with 9 bases lying between them. CDR3 in amino acids: CSAYGIETQYF. CDR3 nucleotide sequence: TGCAGTGCTTACGGGATCGAGACCCAGTACTTC.

The J gene is TRBJ2-7, the V gene TRBV6-4; 11 nucleotides line up with TRBD2. The length of the CDR3 is 14 residues. Germline-derived CDR1 and CDR2 are MRHNA and SNTAGT. The trim removed 5 bases at V and 7 bases at J, leaving 7 bases unmatched. This CDR3 is CASSLLAGVGEQYF. The CDR3 coding sequence is TGTGCCAGCAGTCTACTAGCGGGAGTGGGTGAGCAGTACTTC.

V and J are TRBV7-2 and TRBJ2-7; 7 bases are a match to TRBD2. V lost 3 bases to trimming and J lost 6 bases; unmatched junction nucleotides: 8. The CDR3 has 14 residues. CDR1 is SGHTA and CDR2 is FQGNSA in the germline V gene. The DNA of the CDR3 is TGTGCCAGCAGCTTCTCGGGACTACGTTTCGAGCAGTACTTC. This gives the protein CASSFSGLRFEQYF. The full variable domain, its missing parts supplied by reference TRBV7-2 and TRBJ2-7, is GAGVSQSPSNKVTEKGKDVELRCDPISGHTALYWYRQSLGQGLEFLIYFQGNSAPDKSGLPSDRFSAERTGGSVSTLTIQRTQQEDSAVYLCASSFSGLRFEQYFGPGTRLTVT.

This rearrangement joins TRBV27 to TRBJ2-7; 9 positions agree with TRBD1. The CDR3 is made up of 15 amino acids. V dropped 6 bases and J dropped 4; count of bases not matched to a gene: 10. In germline, CDR1 is MNHEY, CDR2 SMNVEV (reference sequence). DNA of the CDR3: TGTGCCAGCAGCGGGGACAGGGTGTCCCTTTACGAGCAGTACTTC. It codes for CASSGDRVSLYEQYF.

This sequence joins TRBV5-1 and TRBJ2-1; 13 bases align to TRBD2. Losses at the gene ends were 2 bases for V and 7 bases for J; bases not matched to a gene: 3. From germline, CDR1 is SGHRS and CDR2 YFSETQ. The CDR3 is made up of 15 amino acids. The CDR3 DNA is TGCGCCAGCAGCTTAGGACTAGCGGGAGAGAATGAGCAGTTCTTC. Translated, it gives CASSLGLAGENEQFF.

The V gene is TRBV10-2, the J gene TRBJ1-1; TRBD1 aligns across 10 bases. Germline loops: CDR1 WSHSY, CDR2 SAAADI. V lost 8 bases to trimming and J lost 3 bases; unmatched junction nucleotides: 6. This CDR3 has 14 residues. For the CDR3, the DNA is TGCGCCAGCGGGAAGGACAGGGGGTACACTGAAGCTTTCTTT. Amino acid sequence: CASGKDRGYTEAFF.

This rearrangement joins TRBV28 to TRBJ1-3; 8 bases agree with TRBD1. The CDR3 has 15 residues. Germline V gives CDR1 MDHEN, CDR2 SYDVKM. With V trimmed by 2 bases and J by 8 bases, 8 bases remained unmatched. This CDR3 reads CASSLNPGQGDTIYF. In nucleotides, the CDR3 is TGTGCCAGCAGTTTAAACCCCGGACAGGGAGACACCATATATTTT. Looking up the rest from reference TRBV28 and TRBJ1-3 gives the full variable domain: DVKVTQSSRYLVKRTGEKVFLECVQDMDHENMFWYRQDPGLGLRLIYFSYDVKMKEKGDIPEGYSVSREKKERFSLILESASTNQTSMYLCASSLNPGQGDTIYFGEGSWLTVV.

V gene TRBV28 combines with J gene TRBJ1-2; TRBD1 matches at 8 bases. V trimming: 6 bases; J trimming: 8 bases; junction bases outside the gene matches: 8. Germline CDR1 reads MDHEN; CDR2 reads SYDVKM. CDR3 length: 13 residues. The CDR3 protein is CASSPDRVRGYTF. The CDR3 nucleotides are TGTGCCAGCAGCCCGGACAGGGTGCGAGGCTACACCTTC.

This chain uses TRBV18 with TRBJ2-2; D ambiguous. The CDR3 totals 16 residues. Germline V gene lookup returns CDR1 KGHSH and CDR2 LQKENI. V lost 1 base to trimming and J lost 1 base, with 10 bases between them. The CDR3 spells CASSPLSSLNTGELFF. The CDR3 DNA follows: TGTGCCAGCTCACCACTATCCAGCTTGAACACCGGGGAGCTGTTTTTT. Based on the CDR3 plus reference TRBV18 and TRBJ2-2, the full variable domain is NAGVMQNPRHLVRRRGQEARLRCSPMKGHSHVYWYRQLPEEGLKFMVYLQKENIIDESGMPKERFSAEFPKEGPSILRIQQVVRGDSAAYFCASSPLSSLNTGELFFGEGSRLTVL.

The CDR3 is CASKGTQETQYF. The CDR3, as DNA: TGTGCCAGTAAAGGTACCCAAGAGACCCAGTACTTC. The J gene is TRBJ2-5, the V gene TRBV19, with unresolved D. CDR1 and CDR2 (germline): LNHDA, SQIVND (reference sequence). V lost 7 bases and J 1 base, leaving 7 bases between the germline ends. This CDR3 region has 12 residues.

V is TRBV5-1 and J is TRBJ2-7; D is undetermined. This CDR3 has 11 amino acids. The V end lost 0 bases, the J end lost 12 bases, and 10 bases lay between the germline ends. Germline values: CDR1 SGHRS, CDR2 YFSETQ. Written as DNA, the CDR3 is TGCGCCAGCAGCTTGGCTGGCCCCCGGTACTTC. Protein product: CASSLAGPRYF.